One T cell receptor beta chain is described in this entry. The V and J ends lost 8 bases and 4 bases respectively, with 15 bases between them. The V gene's germline CDR1 is LNHNV and CDR2 YYDKDF (reference sequence). The CDR3 contains 14 residues. TCRdb re-analysed the 5' RACE reads in MiXCR, keeping a single row per CDR3 protein. Of about 73,000 distinct CDR3 sequences detected, approximately 7.5% appear once; the ten largest clones hold roughly 41%. The data originate from a study of T cells after yellow fever vaccination. The chain links TRBV15 to TRBJ1-5; D not certain. Here the sequenced sample was CD8+ T cells sorted from PBMCs, taken on the day of the yellow fever booster vaccination. The TCR originated in a man aged 25-45 years who received the YFV17D yellow fever vaccine. The chain's CDR3 is CATESPTDNQPQHF. The CDR3, as DNA: TGTGCCACCGAGTCTCCCACGGATAATCAGCCCCAGCATTTT.